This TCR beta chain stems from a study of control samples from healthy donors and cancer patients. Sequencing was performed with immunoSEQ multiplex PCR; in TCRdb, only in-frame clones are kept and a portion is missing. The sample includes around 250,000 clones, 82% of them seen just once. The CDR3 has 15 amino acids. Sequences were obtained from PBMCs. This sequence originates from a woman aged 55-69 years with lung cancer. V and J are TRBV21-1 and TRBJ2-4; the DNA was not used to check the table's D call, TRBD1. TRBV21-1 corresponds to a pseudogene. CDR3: CASSKDRVAKNIQYF. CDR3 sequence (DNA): TGTGCCAGCAGCAAGGACAGGGTAGCCAAAAACATTCAGTACTTC.